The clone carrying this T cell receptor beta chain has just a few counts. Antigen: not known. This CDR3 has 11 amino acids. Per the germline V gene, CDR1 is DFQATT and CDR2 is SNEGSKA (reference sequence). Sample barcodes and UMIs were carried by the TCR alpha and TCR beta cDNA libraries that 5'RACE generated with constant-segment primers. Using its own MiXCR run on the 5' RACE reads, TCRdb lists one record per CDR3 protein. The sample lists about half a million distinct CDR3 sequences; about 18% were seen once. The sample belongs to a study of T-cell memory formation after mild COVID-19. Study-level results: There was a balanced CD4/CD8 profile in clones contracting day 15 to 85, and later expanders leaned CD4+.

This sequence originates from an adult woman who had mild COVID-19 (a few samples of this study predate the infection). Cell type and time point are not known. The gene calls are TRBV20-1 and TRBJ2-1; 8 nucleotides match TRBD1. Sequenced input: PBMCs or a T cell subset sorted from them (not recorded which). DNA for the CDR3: TGCAATCCGAGGACAGGGTTGGGGCAGTTCTTC. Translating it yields CNPRTGLGQFF.